The 10 T cell receptor beta chains presented below share a single source sample, sequenced in a study of blood T cell repertoires in COVID-19. Clones were sequenced by immunoSEQ multiplex PCR, and TCRdb holds only the in-frame ones, with some missing. Of over 95,000 clones in the sample, about 89% are singletons; the top ten hold about 19%. The sample consisted of peripheral blood. The receptors shown here come from a human donor with acute or convalescent COVID-19. The donor label of this sample is uncertain.

This sequence joins TRBV5-1 and TRBJ2-5; D is uncertain. Germline lookup yields CDR1 SGHRS and CDR2 YFSETQ. The V gene lost 4 bases and the J gene lost 3 bases, with 7 bases spanning the gap. The CDR3 consists of 12 residues. The CDR3 sequence is CASSLAEETQYF. The CDR3 nucleotides read TGCGCCAGCAGCCTGGCAGAAGAGACCCAGTACTTC. The whole variable domain, filled in from reference TRBV5-1 and TRBJ2-5, reads KAGVTQTPRYLIKTRGQQVTLSCSPISGHRSVSWYQQTPGQGLQFLFEYFSETQRNKGNFPGRFSGRQFSNSRSEMNVSTLELGDSALYLCASSLAEETQYFGPGTRLLVL.

This clone was observed a few times. The chain carries TRBV9 and TRBJ1-1; the D is unclear. There are 14 residues in the CDR3. V was pared by 1 base and J by 4 bases, with 11 bases between. Per germline, CDR1 SGDLS and CDR2 YYNGEE. As DNA, the CDR3 is TGTGCCAGCAGCGTATCCGGGGTCGGCACTGAAGCTTTCTTT. It encodes CASSVSGVGTEAFF.

The chain recombines TRBV6-2 or TRBV6-3 with TRBJ1-2, with a weak D call TRBD1 (6 bases). The CDR3 length is 13 residues. Trimming pared 4 bases from V and 2 bases from J, leaving 8 bases between. Germline-derived CDR1 and CDR2 are MNHEY and SVGEGT. The CDR3 DNA reads TGTGCCAGCAGTTGGGACACCAACTATGGCTACACCTTC. Its translation is CASSWDTNYGYTF.

This clone turned up a few times. The chain is built from TRBV12-5 and TRBJ1-5; 7 bases align to TRBD1. The CDR3 runs 15 residues. The V gene end was trimmed by 6 bases and the J gene end by 8 bases; junction bases not matched to a gene: 13. Germline-derived CDR1 and CDR2 are LGHNT and FRNRAP. The CDR3, as DNA: TGTGCTAGTGGACCGGGACAGAGCATGATTGAGCCCCAGCATTTT. Its protein is CASGPGQSMIEPQHF.

The chain joins TRBV18 to TRBJ1-5, with 8 bases lining up with TRBD1. Germline V lookup: CDR1 KGHSH, CDR2 LQKENI. The CDR3 totals 17 residues. Trimming cost V 3 bases and J 1 base; bases outside gene matches: 8. CDR3: CASSPSDTGGSNQPQHF. In DNA, the CDR3 is TGTGCCAGCTCACCGTCCGACACAGGGGGAAGCAATCAGCCCCAGCATTTT. The full variable domain, completed using reference TRBV18 and TRBJ1-5, is NAGVMQNPRHLVRRRGQEARLRCSPMKGHSHVYWYRQLPEEGLKFMVYLQKENIIDESGMPKERFSAEFPKEGPSILRIQQVVRGDSAAYFCASSPSDTGGSNQPQHFGDGTRLSIL.

V gene TRBV18 combines with J gene TRBJ2-4; D perhaps matches TRBD1 (6 bases). CDR1 and CDR2 (germline): KGHSH, LQKENI. The ends were cut back, 3 bases at V and 7 bases at J, with 16 bases in the middle. The CDR3 is 15 amino acids. The CDR3 region is CASSPIQGLDNIQYF. The CDR3 region has the DNA TGTGCCAGCTCACCGATACAGGGTTTGGACAACATTCAGTACTTC.

This clone occurred once. This chain uses TRBV2 with TRBJ1-5, with TRBD1 as a possible D gene (5 bases). The V end lost 4 bases, the J end lost 4 bases, and 14 bases lay between the germline ends. CDR1 is SNHLY and CDR2 is FYNNEI in the germline V gene. The CDR3 has 15 amino acids. CDR3 nucleotides: TGTGCCAGCAGTGGTATGGACACCCAGAATCAGCCCCAGCATTTT. This sequence encodes CASSGMDTQNQPQHF. The complete variable domain, with remaining parts taken from reference TRBV2 and TRBJ1-5, reads EPEVTQTPSHQVTQMGQEVILRCVPISNHLYFYWYRQILGQKVEFLVSFYNNEISEKSEIFDDQFSVERPDGSNFTLKIRSTKLEDSAMYFCASSGMDTQNQPQHFGDGTRLSIL.

The chain is built from TRBV28 and TRBJ1-6; D is unresolved. This CDR3 comprises 11 residues. V was cut by 3 bases and J by 16 bases, with 10 bases left in between. Germline V CDR1 and CDR2: MDHEN, SYDVKM. The DNA for the CDR3 is TGTGCCAGCAGTTTCGCGGGTGCGCTCCACTTT. It is translated as CASSFAGALHF. Supplemented by reference TRBV28 and TRBJ1-6, the full variable domain reads DVKVTQSSRYLVKRTGEKVFLECVQDMDHENMFWYRQDPGLGLRLIYFSYDVKMKEKGDIPEGYSVSREKKERFSLILESASTNQTSMYLCASSFAGALHFGNGTRLTVT.

This sequence joins TRBV28 and TRBJ1-2, with 9 bases aligning to TRBD1. Per the germline V gene, CDR1 is MDHEN and CDR2 is SYDVKM. This CDR3 contains 15 residues. Trimming cost V 0 bases and J 7 bases; bases outside gene matches: 6. CDR3: CASSLWTGGIGGYTF. CDR3 sequence (DNA): TGTGCCAGCAGTTTATGGACAGGGGGTATTGGTGGCTACACCTTC.

V is TRBV10-2 and J is TRBJ1-1; 7 bases agree with TRBD1. The CDR3 has 12 residues. CDR1 is WSHSY, CDR2 SAAADI, per germline. The trim removed 10 bases at V and 4 bases at J, leaving 6 bases unmatched. This CDR3 reads CAIRDSGTEAFF. The CDR3 region has the DNA TGCGCCATCAGGGACAGTGGCACTGAAGCTTTCTTT.